A single sample is the source of the 3 T cell receptor beta chains below, sequenced in a study of T cells in Graves' hyperthyroidism and ophthalmopathy (dated by TCRdb to 2018 to 2020). Library prep was done by multiplex PCR. Sequenced on an Illumina HiSeq 2000. TCR beta CDR3 regions were amplified from RNA transcripts. For the first round of RT-PCR on the TCR CDR3, the HTBI primer set was used together with the Qiagen OneStep RT-PCR kit. TCRdb redid the processing of the public reads, applying fastp at Q25 and MiXCR, and retained in-frame beta chains. Each record represents a unique CDR3 protein, reported with the most common genes and DNA among its rows. Recorded for this sample are about 640,000 distinct CDR3 sequences; roughly 14% of them occurred a single time. Approximately 13% of the sample belongs to the ten largest clones. Material: blood. These receptors were collected from a woman between 45 and 65 years old with Graves' ophthalmopathy.

As to this clonotype: The conserved phenylalanine or tryptophan is not found at the CDR3 terminus, so this likely reflects a read error. This chain uses TRBV20-1 with TRBJ2-1, with D perhaps matching TRBD2 (6 bases). This CDR3 spans 14 amino acids. Germline-derived CDR1 and CDR2 are DFQATT and SNEGSKA (reference sequence). Trimming cost V 5 bases and J 4 bases, with 15 bases left between them. In DNA, the CDR3 is TGCAGTGCTGGGGACTTGCGGAATTACAATGAGCAGTTCCTC. Its protein product is CSAGDLRNYNEQFL.

This clonotype was found many times. A read error may account for a junction end that differs from germline. The CDR3 is CASSLGGTQGIQYF. The CDR3 nucleotides read TGTGCCAGCAGTTTAGGGGGGACTCAAGGCATTCAGTACTTC. The chain is built from TRBV7-9 and TRBJ2-4; the D call may be TRBD1 or TRBD2 (6 bases each). Germline loops: CDR1 SEHNR, CDR2 FQNEAQ (reference sequence). The length of the CDR3 is 14 residues.

There are a few counts of this clonotype. The CDR3 does not close with the conserved phenylalanine or tryptophan, likely indicating a read error. This chain joins TRBV14 and TRBJ2-7; D not certain. V was cut by 1 base and J by 2 bases, with 3 bases left in between. CDR1 is SGHDN, CDR2 FVKESK, per germline. The CDR3 extends over 12 amino acids. The CDR3 DNA sequence: TGTGCCAGCAGCCAAGGGCCCTACGAGCAGTACCTC. Protein product: CASSQGPYEQYL.